This entry lists 28 T cell receptor beta chains sequenced from one sample in a study of control samples from healthy donors and cancer patients. Sequencing was performed with immunoSEQ multiplex PCR; in TCRdb, only in-frame clones are kept and a portion is missing. The table includes approximately 20,000 clones, around 84% detected once. The source material was PBMCs. The receptor source for this set is a man aged 55-75 years with colorectal cancer.

In its sample, this clone was seen a few times. The V gene is TRBV24-1, the J gene TRBJ1-5, with TRBD1 matching over 12 bases. Germline assignment: CDR1 KGHDR and CDR2 SFDVKD. The CDR3 runs 15 residues. The junction had 5 bases not matched to a gene; V was cut back by 5 bases and J by 7 bases. Here the CDR3 DNA reads TGTGCCACCAGTGCCGGGACAGGGGGCGCGCAGCCCCAGCATTTT. This sequence encodes CATSAGTGGAQPQHF.

The genes are TRBV6-4 and TRBJ2-3; D not certain. CDR1 is MRHNA, CDR2 SNTAGT, per germline. The CDR3 is 14 residues long. V lost 0 bases to trimming and J lost 1 base, with 5 bases between them. Written as DNA, the CDR3 is TGTGCCAGCAGTGACTCTGGGGGCACAGATACGCAGTATTTT. Translation: CASSDSGGTDTQYF.

The rearrangement joins TRBV19 to TRBJ2-2; 8 bases are a match to TRBD1. The V segment lost 3 bases and the J segment 7 bases; nucleotides outside the gene matches: 7. The CDR3 extends over 15 amino acids. Germline CDR1 is LNHDA and CDR2 is SQIVND (reference sequence). The CDR3 is CASSMGTGGIGELFF. CDR3 DNA sequence: TGTGCCAGTAGTATGGGAACAGGGGGGATCGGGGAGCTGTTTTTT.

This chain joins TRBV5-5 and TRBJ2-7; TRBD2 matches 7 bases. The CDR3 consists of 16 residues. Germline V lookup: CDR1 SGHKS, CDR2 YYEKEE (reference sequence). The V and J ends lost 0 bases and 4 bases, in that order; junction bases with no gene match: 10. This CDR3 is CASSLVGRAPLYEQYV. For the CDR3, the DNA is TGTGCCAGCAGCTTGGTAGGGAGGGCCCCGTTGTACGAGCAGTACGTC.

V is TRBV12-3 or TRBV12-4 and J is TRBJ1-6; D is perhaps TRBD1 (5 bases). Trimming pared 3 bases from V and 9 bases from J, leaving 6 bases between. This CDR3 spans 12 amino acids. CDR3 nucleotides: TGTGCCAGCAGTTTGAGGGGTTCACCCCTCCACTTT. It yields the protein CASSLRGSPLHF.

This chain connects TRBV6-6 to TRBJ2-1; weak D call: TRBD1 (6 bases). From germline, CDR1 is MNHNY and CDR2 SVGAGI (reference sequence). CDR3 length: 14 residues. V lost 7 bases, J lost 1 base, and 11 bases lay in between. The CDR3 loop is CASTPQGSYNEQFF. The CDR3 DNA follows: TGTGCCAGCACCCCCCAGGGGTCCTACAATGAGCAGTTCTTC.

The chain is built from TRBV13 and TRBJ2-1, with 10 bases identical to TRBD2. J lost 4 bases, V lost 5 bases, and 8 bases had no gene match. The CDR3 is 16 residues long. Germline CDR1 PRHDT, CDR2 FYEKMQ (reference sequence). The CDR3 sequence is CASSPRLAGVYNEQFF. Written as DNA, the CDR3 is TGTGCCAGCAGCCCGCGGCTAGCGGGGGTTTACAATGAGCAGTTCTTC.

The chain is built from TRBV5-4 and TRBJ1-1; no clear D. Germline lookup yields CDR1 SGHNT and CDR2 YYREEE (reference sequence). Trimming shortened V by 4 bases and J by 2 bases, and 9 bases separated the two germline ends. The length of the CDR3 is 13 residues. This CDR3 reads CASSPTLNTEAFF. As DNA, the CDR3 is TGTGCCAGCAGCCCCACCCTAAACACTGAAGCTTTCTTT.

The V gene is TRBV3-1 (or the pseudogene TRBV3-2), the J gene TRBJ1-1; D unclear. The germline CDR1 and CDR2 sequences are LGHDT and YNNKEL (reference sequence). The V gene lost 3 bases and the J gene lost 0 bases, with 5 bases spanning the gap. This CDR3 has 13 amino acids. The CDR3 DNA sequence: TGTGCCAGCAGCCAGAACATGAACACTGAAGCTTTCTTT. Translation gives CASSQNMNTEAFF.

This clone was counted a few times. This sequence joins TRBV19 and TRBJ2-6, with D unclear. Germline CDR1 LNHDA, CDR2 SQIVND (reference sequence). The CDR3 contains 16 residues. Trimming took 2 bases from V and 0 from J, leaving 8 bases between them. The CDR3, as DNA: TGTGCCAGTAGTATAAAATGGGTCTCTGGGGCCAACGTCCTGACTTTC. Translated, it gives CASSIKWVSGANVLTF.

The V and J genes are TRBV9 and TRBJ1-6; no definite D call. Deletions cut 4 bases from V and 5 bases from J, with 13 bases between. This CDR3 region has 15 residues. Germline CDR1 is SGDLS and CDR2 is YYNGEE. This chain's CDR3 is CASSTGGRDNSPLHF. The CDR3 bases are TGTGCCAGCAGCACCGGAGGCCGTGATAATTCACCCCTCCACTTT.

The rearrangement links TRBV6-5 to TRBJ1-2, with no clear D. The CDR3 extends over 13 amino acids. The germline V and J ends were trimmed by 6 bases and 0 bases, with 8 bases remaining between them. Germline V gives CDR1 MNHEY, CDR2 SVGAGI. CDR3: CASSDRPNYGYTF. The CDR3 DNA sequence: TGTGCCAGCAGCGACCGTCCTAACTATGGCTACACCTTC.

In DNA, the CDR3 is TGTGCCAGCAGAGCATGGGACAGTCCCTCCAAGCAGTACGTC. This translates into CASRAWDSPSKQYV. This chain uses TRBV6-5 with TRBJ2-7, with 7 bases that match TRBD1. Per the germline V gene, CDR1 is MNHEY and CDR2 is SVGAGI. This CDR3 spans 14 amino acids. V lost 6 bases to trimming and J lost 8 bases; unmatched junction nucleotides: 13.

The chain is built from TRBV5-1 and TRBJ2-2; D perhaps matches TRBD1 (5 bases). There are 15 residues in the CDR3. V lost 0 bases to trimming and J lost 5 bases, with 11 bases between them. Germline lookup yields CDR1 SGHRS and CDR2 YFSETQ. In DNA, the CDR3 is TGCGCCAGCAGCTTGGACAGGCGATTTACCGGGGAGCTGTTTTTT. This codes for CASSLDRRFTGELFF.

The CDR3 bases are TGCGCCAGCAGCCAAGATCCTCCGGGGGGGAACACCGGGGAGCTGTTTTTT. Its protein is CASSQDPPGGNTGELFF. The rearrangement joins TRBV4-3 to TRBJ2-2, with 7 bases that match TRBD2. V dropped 0 bases and J dropped 1; count of bases not matched to a gene: 5. Germline values: CDR1 LGHNA, CDR2 YSLEER. The CDR3 runs 17 residues.

The chain has TRBV27 and TRBJ1-2, with 8 nucleotides matching TRBD1. V lost 2 bases to trimming and J lost 4 bases; unmatched junction nucleotides: 6. The CDR3 has 15 residues. Germline V lookup: CDR1 MNHEY, CDR2 SMNVEV (reference sequence). This CDR3 is CASSLKGQGVYGYTF. For the CDR3, the DNA is TGTGCCAGCAGTTTAAAAGGACAGGGAGTCTATGGCTACACCTTC.

This clone has more than one count but fewer than ten. The rearrangement joins TRBV2 to TRBJ1-4, with 7 bases aligning to TRBD1. The germline V gene has CDR1 SNHLY and CDR2 FYNNEI. Losses at the gene ends were 6 bases for V and 4 bases for J; bases not matched to a gene: 8. CDR3 length equals 15 residues. CDR3 residues: CASSIPGQFNEKLFF. The CDR3 DNA is TGTGCCAGCAGCATTCCGGGACAGTTTAATGAAAAACTGTTTTTT.

The chain employs TRBV19 and TRBJ1-2, with D possibly TRBD1 on 5 matching bases. V gave up 5 bases and J gave up 6 bases, with 16 bases separating them. The germline V gene has CDR1 LNHDA and CDR2 SQIVND (reference sequence). This CDR3 is built from 14 residues. The CDR3 DNA follows: TGTGCCAGTAGTCCCCGGGGTGGGGGAAATGGCTACACCTTC. Amino acid sequence: CASSPRGGGNGYTF.

In the case of this clone: Additional DNA sequences in this sample encode the identical CDR3. The chain joins TRBV5-1 to TRBJ1-1, with TRBD1 matching 7 bases. This CDR3 has 14 residues. Looked up from germline, CDR1 is SGHRS and CDR2 is YFSETQ. V was clipped by 4 bases and J by 1 base; unmatched bases: 4. The DNA of the CDR3 is TGCGCCAGCAGCCCCGGGACAGCGAACACTGAAGCTTTCTTT. Translation: CASSPGTANTEAFF.

The V call is TRBV4-1, the J call TRBJ2-7; a weak D match, TRBD1 (5 bases). The germline V and J ends were trimmed by 1 base and 3 bases, with 10 bases remaining between them. CDR1 MGHRA and CDR2 YSYEKL come from the germline V gene. The CDR3 spans 14 residues. Written as DNA, the CDR3 is TGCGCCAGCAGCCAAGGGGGCAGGAACTACGAGCAGTACTTC. Translating it yields CASSQGGRNYEQYF.

The J gene is TRBJ2-7, the V gene TRBV7-8; 8 nucleotides match TRBD2. The CDR3 consists of 15 residues. Germline V lookup: CDR1 SGHVS, CDR2 FQNEAQ. J lost 3 bases, V lost 6 bases, and 10 bases had no gene match. The DNA for the CDR3 is TGTGCCAGCAGACGAACTAGCGGCGGGTTCTACGAGCAGTACTTC. It translates to CASRRTSGGFYEQYF.

V gene TRBV5-1 combines with J gene TRBJ2-3; D is possibly TRBD1 (5 bases). Between the trimmed V and J ends, which lost 4 bases and 0 bases, there was a span of 9 bases. The CDR3 sequence is 14 residues long. CDR1 SGHRS and CDR2 YFSETQ come from the germline V gene. CDR3 in amino acids: CASSLRQSTDTQYF. CDR3 bases: TGCGCCAGCAGCCTTCGACAGAGCACAGATACGCAGTATTTT.

To note about this clone: The CDR3 end shows no conserved phenylalanine or tryptophan, and so a read error is likely. This chain connects TRBV7-9 to TRBJ2-3, with D possibly TRBD1 on 5 matching bases. This CDR3 is 16 amino acids long. From germline, CDR1 is SEHNR and CDR2 FQNEAQ (reference sequence). V lost 2 bases and J 6 bases, leaving 18 bases between the germline ends. The CDR3 DNA is TGTGCCAGCAGCTTAAACTTTAGGCAGGGTGCGGATACGCAGTATTCT. Translated, it gives CASSLNFRQGADTQYS.

This rearrangement joins TRBV7-9 to TRBJ1-1; D might be TRBD1 (5 bases). Germline assignment: CDR1 SEHNR and CDR2 FQNEAQ (reference sequence). The CDR3 contains 14 residues. V dropped 5 bases and J dropped 2 bases, with 12 bases sitting between them. The CDR3 here is CASSLGTGNTEAFF. The CDR3 coding sequence is TGTGCCAGCAGCCTCGGGACGGGAAACACTGAAGCTTTCTTT.

This chain links TRBV7-2 with TRBJ2-5; no clear D gene. Germline CDR1 and CDR2: SGHTA and FQGNSA. Trimming took 1 base from V and 5 from J, leaving 5 bases between them. The CDR3 length is 12 residues. CDR3 protein: CASSLVGETQYF. DNA for the CDR3: TGTGCCAGCAGCTTAGTGGGGGAGACCCAGTACTTC.

V and J are TRBV7-2 and TRBJ1-3; TRBD1 is a possible D gene (5 bases). The CDR3 totals 13 residues. Per the germline V gene, CDR1 is SGHTA and CDR2 is FQGNSA. In nucleotides, the CDR3 is TGTGCAACCGCCGGGGGGGCTGGAAACACCATATATTTT. Residues: CATAGGAGNTIYF.

Only a few counts were recorded for this clone. This chain joins TRBV5-1 and TRBJ2-1; the D is unclear. Trimming pared 2 bases from V and 8 bases from J, leaving 14 bases between. The CDR3 contains 14 residues. Germline loops: CDR1 SGHRS, CDR2 YFSETQ. The CDR3 coding sequence is TGCGCCAGCAGCTTTAAAGAGGATAGGGATGAGCAGTTCTTC. Amino acids: CASSFKEDRDEQFF.

The rearrangement uses TRBV15 and TRBJ1-6, with D unclear. The CDR3 is 13 amino acids. Per germline, CDR1 LNHNV and CDR2 YYDKDF (reference sequence). V was trimmed by 1 base and J by 10 bases, leaving 8 bases between them. The CDR3, as DNA: TGTGCCACCAGCAGAGGGGTGGAATCACCCCTCCACTTT. Translated: CATSRGVESPLHF.